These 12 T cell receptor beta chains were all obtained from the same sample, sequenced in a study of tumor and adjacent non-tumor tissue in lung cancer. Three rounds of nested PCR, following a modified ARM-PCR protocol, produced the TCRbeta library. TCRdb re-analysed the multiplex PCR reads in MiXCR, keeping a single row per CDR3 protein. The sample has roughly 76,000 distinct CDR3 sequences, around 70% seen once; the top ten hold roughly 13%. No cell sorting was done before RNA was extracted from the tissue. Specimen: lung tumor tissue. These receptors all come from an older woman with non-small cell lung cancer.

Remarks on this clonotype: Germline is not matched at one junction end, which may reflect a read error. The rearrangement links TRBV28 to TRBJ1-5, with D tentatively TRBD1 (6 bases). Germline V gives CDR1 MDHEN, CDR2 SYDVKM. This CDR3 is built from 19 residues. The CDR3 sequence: CASSLRNPAGGLGNQPQHF. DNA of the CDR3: TGTGCCAGCAGTTTAAGGAATCCTGCCGGGGGCTTGGGCAATCAGCCCCAGCATTTC.

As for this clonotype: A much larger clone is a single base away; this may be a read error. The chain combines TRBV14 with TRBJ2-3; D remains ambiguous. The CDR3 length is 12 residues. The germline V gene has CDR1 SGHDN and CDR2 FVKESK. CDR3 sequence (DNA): TGTACCAGCAGCCAAATCACAGATACGCAGTATTTT. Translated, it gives CTSSQITDTQYF.

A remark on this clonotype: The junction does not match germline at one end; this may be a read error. CDR3 residues: CASSYGAGFFGERLF. In nucleotides, the CDR3 is TGTGCCAGCAGTTACGGGGCCGGCTTCTTCGGTGAGCGGCTCTTC. The chain recombines TRBV6-5 with TRBJ2-1, with D perhaps TRBD1 or TRBD2 (5 bases each). CDR1 MNHEY and CDR2 SVGAGI come from the germline V gene. The CDR3 totals 15 residues.

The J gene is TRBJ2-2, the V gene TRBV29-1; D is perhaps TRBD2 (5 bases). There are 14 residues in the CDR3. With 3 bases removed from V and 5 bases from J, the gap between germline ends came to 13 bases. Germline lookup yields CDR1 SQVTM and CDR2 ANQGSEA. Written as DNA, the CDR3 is TGCAGCGTTGATTTCACTAGTTCAACCGGGGAGCTGTTTTTT. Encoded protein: CSVDFTSSTGELFF.

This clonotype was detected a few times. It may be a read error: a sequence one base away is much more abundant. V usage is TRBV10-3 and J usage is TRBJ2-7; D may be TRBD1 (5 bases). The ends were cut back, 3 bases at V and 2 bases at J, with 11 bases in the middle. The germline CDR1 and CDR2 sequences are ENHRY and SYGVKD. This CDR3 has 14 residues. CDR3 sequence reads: CAISEQDGTYEQYF. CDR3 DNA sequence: TGTGCCATCAGTGAACAGGACGGAACCTACGAGCAGTACTTC.

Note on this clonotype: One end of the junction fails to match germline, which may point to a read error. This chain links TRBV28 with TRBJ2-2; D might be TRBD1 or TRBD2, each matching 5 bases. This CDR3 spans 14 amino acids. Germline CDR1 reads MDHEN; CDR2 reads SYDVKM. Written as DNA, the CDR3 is TGTGCCGGCACGCAGGCAGGGAACACCGGGGAGCTGTATTTT. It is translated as CAGTQAGNTGELYF.

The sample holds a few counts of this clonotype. The CDR3 reads CASSNPGTSAYNEQFF. DNA for the CDR3: TGCGCCAGCAGCAACCCCGGGACTAGTGCCTACAATGAGCAGTTCTTC. The chain couples TRBV5-1 to TRBJ2-1, with TRBD2 matching 8 bases. The CDR3 is 16 amino acids. The V segment lost 4 bases and the J segment 2 bases; nucleotides outside the gene matches: 8. Per the germline V gene, CDR1 is SGHRS and CDR2 is YFSETQ.

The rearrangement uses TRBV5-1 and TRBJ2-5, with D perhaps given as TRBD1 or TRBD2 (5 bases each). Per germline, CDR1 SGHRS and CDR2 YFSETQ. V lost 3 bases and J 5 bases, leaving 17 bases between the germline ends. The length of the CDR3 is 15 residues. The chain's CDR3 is CASSCGVVEGETQYF. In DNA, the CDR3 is TGCGCCAGCAGCTGTGGGGTGGTAGAGGGGGAGACCCAGTACTTC.

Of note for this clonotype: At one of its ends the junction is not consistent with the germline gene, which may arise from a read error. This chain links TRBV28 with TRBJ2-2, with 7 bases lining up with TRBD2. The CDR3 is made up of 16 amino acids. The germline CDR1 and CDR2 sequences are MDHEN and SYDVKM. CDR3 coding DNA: TGTGCCAGCACTCGCGGGAGCATAGCGAAGACCGGGGAACTGTTTTTT. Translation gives CASTRGSIAKTGELFF.

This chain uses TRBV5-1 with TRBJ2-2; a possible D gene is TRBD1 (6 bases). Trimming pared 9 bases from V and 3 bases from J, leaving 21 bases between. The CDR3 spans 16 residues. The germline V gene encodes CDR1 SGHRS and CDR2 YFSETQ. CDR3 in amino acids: CATKPTGSLDTGELFF. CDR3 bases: TGCGCCACGAAACCAACAGGGTCGCTCGACACCGGGGAGCTGTTTTTT.

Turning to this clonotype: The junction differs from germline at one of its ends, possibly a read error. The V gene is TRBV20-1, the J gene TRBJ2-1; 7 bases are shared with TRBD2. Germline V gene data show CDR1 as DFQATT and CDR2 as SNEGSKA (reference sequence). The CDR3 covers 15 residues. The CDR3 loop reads CSARAGGRVNKEQFF. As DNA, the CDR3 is TGCAGTGCTAGAGCCGGGGGGAGGGTCAACAAAGAGCAGTTCTTC.

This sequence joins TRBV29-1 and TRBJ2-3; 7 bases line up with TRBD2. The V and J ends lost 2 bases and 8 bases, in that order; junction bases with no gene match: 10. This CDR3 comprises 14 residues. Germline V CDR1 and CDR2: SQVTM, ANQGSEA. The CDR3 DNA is TGCAGCGTTGAACGAGGCGGGGGTGCAGGTACGCAGTATTTT. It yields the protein CSVERGGGAGTQYF.